The sample holds a few counts of the clone carrying this T cell receptor (beta chain). A single record per CDR3 protein comes from TCRdb applying MiXCR to the 5' RACE reads. The sample lists around 690,000 distinct CDR3 sequences, 21% occurring once. The sample comes from a study of identical twins. The germline CDR1 and CDR2 sequences are MNHEY and SVGAGI. CDR3 length equals 17 residues. Deletions cut 0 bases from V and 2 bases from J, with 13 bases between. The sample was also reused in another study, on T cells expressing NK-cell markers.

Sample: PBMCs. The J gene is TRBJ2-2, the V gene TRBV6-5; D may be TRBD1 or TRBD2 (7 bases each). This TCR derives from a young woman in good health. In DNA form, the CDR3 reads TGTGCCAGCAGTTACTCCCAGGGGGGGCTTAACACCGGGGAGCTGTTTTTT. This gives the protein CASSYSQGGLNTGELFF.